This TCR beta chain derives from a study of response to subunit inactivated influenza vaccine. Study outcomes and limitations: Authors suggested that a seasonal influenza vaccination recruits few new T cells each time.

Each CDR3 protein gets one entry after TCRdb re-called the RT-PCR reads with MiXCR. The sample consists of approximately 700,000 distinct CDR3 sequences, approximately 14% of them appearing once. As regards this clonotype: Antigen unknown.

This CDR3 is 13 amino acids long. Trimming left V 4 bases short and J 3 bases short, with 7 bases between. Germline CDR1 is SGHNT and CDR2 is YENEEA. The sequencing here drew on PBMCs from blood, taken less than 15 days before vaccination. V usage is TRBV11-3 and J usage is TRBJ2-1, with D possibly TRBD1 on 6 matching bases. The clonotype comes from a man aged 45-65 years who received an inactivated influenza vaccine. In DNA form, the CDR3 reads TGTGCCAGCAGCTGGACAGTCTACAATGAGCAGTTCTTC. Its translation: CASSWTVYNEQFF.